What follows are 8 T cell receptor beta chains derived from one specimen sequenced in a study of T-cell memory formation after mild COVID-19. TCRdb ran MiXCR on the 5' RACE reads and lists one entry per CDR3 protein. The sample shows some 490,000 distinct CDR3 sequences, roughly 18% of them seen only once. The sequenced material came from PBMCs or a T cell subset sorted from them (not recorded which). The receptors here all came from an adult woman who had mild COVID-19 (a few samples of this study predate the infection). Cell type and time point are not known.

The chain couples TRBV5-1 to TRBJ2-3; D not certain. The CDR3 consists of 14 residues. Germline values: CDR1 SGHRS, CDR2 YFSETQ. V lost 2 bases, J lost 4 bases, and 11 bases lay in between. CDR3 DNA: TGCGCCAGCAGCTTTGGGCGAGAAGCAGATACGCAGTATTTT. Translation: CASSFGREADTQYF.

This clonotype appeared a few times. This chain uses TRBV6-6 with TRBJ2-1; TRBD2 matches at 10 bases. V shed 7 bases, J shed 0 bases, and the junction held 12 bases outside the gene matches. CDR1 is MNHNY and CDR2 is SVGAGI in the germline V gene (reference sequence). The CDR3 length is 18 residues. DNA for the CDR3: TGTGCCAGCAAGCAGGGTAGCGGGAGGACCAGCTCCTACAATGAGCAGTTCTTC. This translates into CASKQGSGRTSSYNEQFF.

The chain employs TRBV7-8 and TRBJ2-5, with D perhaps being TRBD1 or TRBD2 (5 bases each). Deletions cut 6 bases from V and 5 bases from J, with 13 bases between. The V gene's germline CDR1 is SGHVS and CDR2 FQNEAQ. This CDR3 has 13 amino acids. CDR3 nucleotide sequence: TGTGCCAGCAGGGATGAGGGGTTGGAGACCCAGTACTTC. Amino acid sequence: CASRDEGLETQYF.

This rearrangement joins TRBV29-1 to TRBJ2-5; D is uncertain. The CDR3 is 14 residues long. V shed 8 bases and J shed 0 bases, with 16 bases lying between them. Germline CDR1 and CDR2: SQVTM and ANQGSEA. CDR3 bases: TGCAGCATAACCGACTCCTACTACCAAGAGACCCAGTACTTC. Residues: CSITDSYYQETQYF. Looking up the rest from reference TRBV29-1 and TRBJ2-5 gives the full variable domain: SAVISQKPSRDICQRGTSLTIQCQVDSQVTMMFWYRQQPGQSLTLIATANQGSEATYESGFVIDKFPISRPNLTFSTLTVSNMSPEDSSIYLCSITDSYYQETQYFGPGTRLLVL.

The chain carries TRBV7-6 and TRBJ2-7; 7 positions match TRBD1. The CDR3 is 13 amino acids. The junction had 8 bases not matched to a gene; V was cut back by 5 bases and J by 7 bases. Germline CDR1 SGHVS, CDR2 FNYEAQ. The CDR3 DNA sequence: TGTGCCAGCAGCGACTACAGGGGCTGGGAGCAGTACTTC. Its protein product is CASSDYRGWEQYF.

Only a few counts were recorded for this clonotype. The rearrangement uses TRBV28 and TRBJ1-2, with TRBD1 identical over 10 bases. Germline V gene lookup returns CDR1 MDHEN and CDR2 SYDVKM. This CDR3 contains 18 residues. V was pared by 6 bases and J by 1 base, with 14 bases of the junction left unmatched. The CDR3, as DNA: TGTGCCAGCAGCCCCTTCGGACAGGGGGGCCGAAATAACTATGGCTACACCTTC. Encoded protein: CASSPFGQGGRNNYGYTF.

CDR3 in DNA: TGTGCCAGCAGCTTATTAGGGCTGGGAACCTACGAGCAGTACTTC. This encodes CASSLLGLGTYEQYF. This chain uses TRBV7-9 with TRBJ2-7, with no clear D. The ends were cut back, 2 bases at V and 2 bases at J, with 13 bases in the middle. Germline-derived CDR1 and CDR2 are SEHNR and FQNEAQ (reference sequence). This CDR3 has 15 residues.

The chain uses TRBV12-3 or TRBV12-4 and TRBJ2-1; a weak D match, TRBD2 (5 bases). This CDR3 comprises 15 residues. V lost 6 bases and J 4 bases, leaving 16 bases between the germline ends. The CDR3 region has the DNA TGTGCCAGCAGGGGTCAGAGGGAATTGTACAATGAGCAGTTCTTC. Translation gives CASRGQRELYNEQFF.